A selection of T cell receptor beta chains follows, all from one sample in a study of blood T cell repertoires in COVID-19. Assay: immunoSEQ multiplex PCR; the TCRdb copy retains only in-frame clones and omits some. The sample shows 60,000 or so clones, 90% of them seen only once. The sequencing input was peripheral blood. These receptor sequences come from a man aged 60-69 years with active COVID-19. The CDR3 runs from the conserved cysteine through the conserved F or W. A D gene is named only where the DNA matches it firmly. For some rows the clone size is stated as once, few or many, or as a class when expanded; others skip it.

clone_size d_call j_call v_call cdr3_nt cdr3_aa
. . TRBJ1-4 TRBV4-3 TGCGCCAGCAGCCTATCAACTAATGAAAAACTGTTTTTT CASSLSTNEKLFF
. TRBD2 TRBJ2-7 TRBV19 TGTGCCAGTAGTATAGTAGCGGGGTCCTACGAGCAGTACTTC CASSIVAGSYEQYF
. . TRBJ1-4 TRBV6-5 TGTGCCAGCAGTTACTCCACAGTCAATGAAAAACTGTTTTTT CASSYSTVNEKLFF
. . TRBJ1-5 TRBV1 TGCACCAGCAGCCGTGGACAGGGAAATTATAGCAATCAGCCCCAGCATTTT CTSSRGQGNYSNQPQHF
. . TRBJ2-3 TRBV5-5 TGTGCCAGCAGCTTGGAACAGGACGTGTTACGCACAGATACGCAGTATTTT CASSLEQDVLRTDTQYF
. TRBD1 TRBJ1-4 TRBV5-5 TGTGCCAGCAGCACGGGACAGCCTAATGAAAAACTGTTTTTT CASSTGQPNEKLFF
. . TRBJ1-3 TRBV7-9 TGTGCCAGCAGCTCCCAAAGCACTGGAAACACCATATATTTT CASSSQSTGNTIYF
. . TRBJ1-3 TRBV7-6 TGCGCCAGCAGCTTAGGGCCAGGGAGGACCGGAAACACCATATATTTT CASSLGPGRTGNTIYF
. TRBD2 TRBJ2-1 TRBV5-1 TGCGCCAGCAGCTTGGTCCCCTTCCTAGCGGGAGGAAACAATGAGCAGTTCTTC CASSLVPFLAGGNNEQFF
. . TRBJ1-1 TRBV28 TGTGCCAGCAGCTCCGTCTGGAACACTGAAGCTTTCTTT CASSSVWNTEAFF
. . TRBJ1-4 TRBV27 TGTGCCAGCAAATCCGGAACTAATGAAAAACTGTTTTTT CASKSGTNEKLFF
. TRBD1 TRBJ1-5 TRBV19 TGTGCCAGTAGTACTACGGACAGGGGGGCGGTTCAGCCCCAGCATTTT CASSTTDRGAVQPQHF
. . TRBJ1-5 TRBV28 TGTGCCAGCAGTTTAAGGGGCTATCAGCCCCAGCATTTT CASSLRGYQPQHF
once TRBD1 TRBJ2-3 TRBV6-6 TGTGCCAGCAGTCTTAGACAGGGGGTTTCTAGCACAGATACGCAGTATTTT CASSLRQGVSSTDTQYF
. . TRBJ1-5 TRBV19 TGTGCCAGTAGTATATCCACTGACAGGAATCAGCCCCAGCATTTT CASSISTDRNQPQHF
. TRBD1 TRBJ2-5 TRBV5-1 TGCGCCAGCAGCTTGGAGGGGGCCCAAGAGACCCAGTACTTC CASSLEGAQETQYF
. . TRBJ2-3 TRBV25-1 TGTGCCAGCAGTGAATCGCTAGCAGTTGATACGCAGTATTTT CASSESLAVDTQYF
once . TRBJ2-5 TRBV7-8 TGTGCCAGCAGCCGGAACAGGGCAGGGGAGACCCAGTACTTC CASSRNRAGETQYF
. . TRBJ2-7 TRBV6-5 TGTGCCAGCATCCGACAGCTACCCTACGAGCAGTACTTC CASIRQLPYEQYF
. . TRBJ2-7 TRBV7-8 TGTGCCAGCAGCGGGGCGGGAATCTACGAGCAGTACTTC CASSGAGIYEQYF
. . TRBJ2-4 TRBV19 TGTGCCAGTAGTTTCCCCAGGGGGGTGACCAAAAACATTCAGTACTTC CASSFPRGVTKNIQYF
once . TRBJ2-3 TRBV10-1 TGCGCCAGCAGTGAAGGGGGGGCCTTGAATACGCAGTATTTT CASSEGGALNTQYF
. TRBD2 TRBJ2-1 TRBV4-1 TGCGCCAGCAGCCAAGATCCCCCTAGCGGGGATTACAATGAGCAGTTCTTC CASSQDPPSGDYNEQFF
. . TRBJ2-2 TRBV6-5 TGTGCCAGCAGTTACTGGCCCGGGGAGCTGTTTTTT CASSYWPGELFF
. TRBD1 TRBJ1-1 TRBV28 TGTGCCAGCAGAGTGGGACAGTGGAACACTGAAGCTTTCTTT CASRVGQWNTEAFF
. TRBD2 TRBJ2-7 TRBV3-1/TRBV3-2 TGTGCCAGCAGCCAAGGGACTAGAACCTACGAGCAGTACTTC CASSQGTRTYEQYF
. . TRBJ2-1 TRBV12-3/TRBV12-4 TGTGCCAGCAGCCCCGTCTCCTACAATGAGCAGTTCTTC CASSPVSYNEQFF
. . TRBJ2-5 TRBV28 TGTGCCAGCAGTTCTGGCGCGCTAGGCGGGGAGACCCAGTACTTC CASSSGALGGETQYF
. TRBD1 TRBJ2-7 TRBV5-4 TGTGCCAGCAGCTGGGGACAGGGTGTCTACGAGCAGTACTTC CASSWGQGVYEQYF
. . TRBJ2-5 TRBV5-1 TGCGCCAGCAGCTTGGACAGATTAGGAGAGACCCAGTACTTC CASSLDRLGETQYF
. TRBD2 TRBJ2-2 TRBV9 TGTGCCAGCAGCGTAGGGAGACTAGCATCCGGGGAGCTGTTTTTT CASSVGRLASGELFF
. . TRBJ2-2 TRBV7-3 TGTGCCAGCAGCTCGGGGGATCCCGGGGAGCTGTTTTTT CASSSGDPGELFF
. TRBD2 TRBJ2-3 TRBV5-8 TGTGCCAGCAAGGTAGCGGGGTTCGTGGATACGCAGTATTTT CASKVAGFVDTQYF
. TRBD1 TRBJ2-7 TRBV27 TGTGCCAGCAGGCTCGGGTCCGGGACAGTCTACGAGCAGTACTTC CASRLGSGTVYEQYF
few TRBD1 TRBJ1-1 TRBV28 TGTGCCAGCAGCAGACTTGGGACAGGGGCCACTGAAGCTTTCTTT CASSRLGTGATEAFF
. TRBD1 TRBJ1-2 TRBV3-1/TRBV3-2 TGTGCCAGCAGCACCTATTCACAGGGGGCCAGTGGCTACACCTTC CASSTYSQGASGYTF
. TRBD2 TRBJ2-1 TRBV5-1 TGCGCCAGCAGCCGGCGACTAGCGGGGGGTACTGACGGCAATGAGCAGTTCTTC CASSRRLAGGTDGNEQFF
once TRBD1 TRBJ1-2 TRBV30 TGTGCCTGGACAGGGGGTGTCGGCTATGGCTACACCTTC CAWTGGVGYGYTF
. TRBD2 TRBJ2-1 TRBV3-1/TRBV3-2 TGTGCCAGCAGCCAGACCGGGACTACTAATGAGCAGTTCTTC CASSQTGTTNEQFF
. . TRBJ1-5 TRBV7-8 TGTGCCAGCAGCTTATCTGGTGCGGACAATCAGCCCCAGCATTTT CASSLSGADNQPQHF
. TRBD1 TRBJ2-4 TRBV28 TGTGCCAGCAGCATGACAGGGGAAGCCAAAAACATTCAGTACTTC CASSMTGEAKNIQYF
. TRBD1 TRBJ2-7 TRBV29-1 TGCAGCGCTCAGGCCTCCACAGGGGCCGAGCAGTACTTC CSAQASTGAEQYF
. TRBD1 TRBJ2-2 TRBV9 TGTGCCAGCACTTTCAGGGGGCAGGGCGGGGAGCTGTTTTTT CASTFRGQGGELFF
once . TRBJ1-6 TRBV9 TGTGCCAGCAGCCCAGACGGGCGCGGGGGCTCACCCCTCCACTTT CASSPDGRGGSPLHF
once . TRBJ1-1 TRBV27 TGTGCCAGCAAGTCTGGCCCGCTTACAGACGCTTTCTTT CASKSGPLTDAFF